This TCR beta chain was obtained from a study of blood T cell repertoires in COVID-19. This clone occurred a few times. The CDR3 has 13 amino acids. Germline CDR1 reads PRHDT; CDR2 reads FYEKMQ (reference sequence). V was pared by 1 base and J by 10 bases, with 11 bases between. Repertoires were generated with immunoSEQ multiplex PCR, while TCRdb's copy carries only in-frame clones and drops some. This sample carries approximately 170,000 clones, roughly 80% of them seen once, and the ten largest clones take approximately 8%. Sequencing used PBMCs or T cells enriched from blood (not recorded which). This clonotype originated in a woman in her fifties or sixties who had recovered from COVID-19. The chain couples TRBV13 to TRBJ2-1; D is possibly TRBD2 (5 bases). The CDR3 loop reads CASSLVTGSEQFF. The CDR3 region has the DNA TGTGCCAGCAGCTTAGTAACGGGATCCGAGCAGTTCTTC.